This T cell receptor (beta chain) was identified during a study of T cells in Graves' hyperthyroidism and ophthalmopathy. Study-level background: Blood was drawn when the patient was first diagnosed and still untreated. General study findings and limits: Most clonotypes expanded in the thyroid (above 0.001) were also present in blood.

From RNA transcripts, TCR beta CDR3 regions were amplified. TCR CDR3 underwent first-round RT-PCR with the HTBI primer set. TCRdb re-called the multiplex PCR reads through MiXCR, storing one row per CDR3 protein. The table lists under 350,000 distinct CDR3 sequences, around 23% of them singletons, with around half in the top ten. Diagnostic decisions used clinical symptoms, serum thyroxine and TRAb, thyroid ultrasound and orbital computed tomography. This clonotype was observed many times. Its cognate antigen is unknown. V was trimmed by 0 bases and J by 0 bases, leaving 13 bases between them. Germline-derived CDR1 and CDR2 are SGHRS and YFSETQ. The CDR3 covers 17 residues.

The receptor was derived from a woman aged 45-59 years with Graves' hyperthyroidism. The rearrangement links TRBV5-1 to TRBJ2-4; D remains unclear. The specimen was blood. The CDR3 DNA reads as TGCGCCAGCAGCTTGGATTTCGGTGGTCTAGCCAAAAACATTCAGTACTTC. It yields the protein CASSLDFGGLAKNIQYF.